Shown below are 10 T cell receptor beta chains from a single sample sequenced in a study of beta chain features in type 1 diabetes. The study reverse transcribed the entire isolated RNA, so it sequenced expressed TCRB transcripts. Profiling relied on immunoSEQ multiplex PCR, and the TCRdb table lists in-frame clones only, not all of them. The table shows some 100,000 clones, with under 40% occurring only once. The sample comprised stem cell memory CD4+ T cells from blood. The receptor set was obtained from a woman aged 18-30 years in good health.

On this clone itself: Given the absence of the conserved phenylalanine or tryptophan at the CDR3 end, a read error is likely. The limits of the CDR3 on the DNA are not certain, so only TCRdb's listed CDR3 is given. The chain has TRBV28 and TRBJ2-7; the table's D gene call, TRBD2, was not cross checked with the DNA. The CDR3 has 13 amino acids, counting both end residues. In germline, CDR1 is MDHEN, CDR2 SYDVKM. The CDR3: CASSTPRDPTNTL.

This clone has more than one count but fewer than ten. The chain employs TRBV19 and TRBJ2-1, with TRBD2 matching 10 bases. This CDR3 spans 13 amino acids. The J segment lost 7 bases and the V segment lost 8 bases, leaving 5 bases of the junction unmatched. CDR1 LNHDA and CDR2 SQIVND come from the germline V gene (reference sequence). The CDR3 protein is CASRPSGRNEQFF. CDR3 bases: TGTGCCAGTCGCCCTAGCGGGAGAAATGAGCAGTTCTTC.

This clone was picked up a small number of times. The J gene is TRBJ2-7, the V gene TRBV29-1, with D maybe TRBD1 (5 bases). The CDR3 is 11 amino acids. From germline, CDR1 is SQVTM and CDR2 ANQGSEA. V was clipped by 4 bases and J by 2 bases, with 6 bases between them. The CDR3 nucleotides read TGCAGCGTTGTCAGGGCCTACGAGCAGTACTTC. Protein sequence: CSVVRAYEQYF.

This clone came up a few times. The gene calls are TRBV19 and TRBJ2-7; a weak D match, TRBD2 (6 bases). V dropped 8 bases and J dropped 5 bases, with 16 bases sitting between them. In germline, CDR1 is LNHDA, CDR2 SQIVND (reference sequence). This CDR3 has 13 residues. CDR3 sequence (DNA): TGTGCCAGTGGAGTATTGGAGGGGCACGAGCAGTACTTC. Translation gives CASGVLEGHEQYF. Variable domain in full (rest from reference TRBV19 and TRBJ2-7): DGGITQSPKYLFRKEGQNVTLSCEQNLNHDAMYWYRQDPGQGLRLIYYSQIVNDFQKGDIAEGYSVSREKKESFPLTVTSAQKNPTAFYLCASGVLEGHEQYFGPGTRLTVT.

The V and J genes are TRBV11-2 and TRBJ1-2, with a possible D match to TRBD1 (6 bases). Trimming cost V 8 bases and J 8 bases, with 15 bases left between them. The CDR3 has 12 amino acids. Germline assignment: CDR1 SGHAT and CDR2 FQNNGV. In DNA form, the CDR3 reads TGTGCCAGCGCCTATCAGGGGAACGGCTACACCTTC. It encodes CASAYQGNGYTF.

The rearrangement joins TRBV4-2 to TRBJ1-1; D unresolved. Trimming removed 4 bases from V and 1 base from J, with 19 bases in between. In germline, CDR1 is LGHNA, CDR2 YNFKEQ. The CDR3 loop spans 17 amino acids. CDR3 nucleotides: TGTGCCAGCAGCCCTACTAGAGGGCCCCTTACGAACACTGAAGCTTTCTTT. Translating it yields CASSPTRGPLTNTEAFF.

The CDR3 coding sequence is TGCGCCAGCAGCCTTCAAACACAGGGGTGGAGCATTCAGTACTTC. Protein: CASSLQTQGWSIQYF. The chain couples TRBV4-1 to TRBJ2-4, with TRBD1 identical over 7 bases. Unmatched junction bases numbered 12, after V lost 4 bases and J lost 9 bases. CDR1 is MGHRA and CDR2 is YSYEKL in the germline V gene. The CDR3 extends over 15 amino acids.

The V gene is TRBV7-9, the J gene TRBJ2-1; D may be TRBD2 (6 bases). CDR1 is SEHNR, CDR2 FQNEAQ, per germline (reference sequence). The CDR3 has 14 amino acids. Trimming left V 5 bases short and J 4 bases short, with 12 bases between. The CDR3 DNA sequence: TGTGCCAGCAGCAGGGACTGGACGTACAATGAGCAGTTCTTC. This gives the protein CASSRDWTYNEQFF.

This clone was picked up a small number of times. V gene TRBV29-1 combines with J gene TRBJ2-3, with TRBD1 identical over 7 bases. Germline V gene data show CDR1 as SQVTM and CDR2 as ANQGSEA. This CDR3 comprises 14 residues. J lost 5 bases, V lost 7 bases, and 12 bases had no gene match. CDR3: CSAERGLEVDTQYF. The CDR3 DNA sequence: TGCAGCGCCGAGAGGGGGCTTGAGGTAGATACGCAGTATTTT.

The J gene is TRBJ2-5, the V gene TRBV2; 10 nucleotides match TRBD2. Germline V gene data show CDR1 as SNHLY and CDR2 as FYNNEI. The CDR3 has 17 residues. Trimming cost V 7 bases and J 5 bases; bases outside gene matches: 16. CDR3 residues: CASIRGVLAGIVETQYF. The CDR3 coding sequence is TGTGCCAGCATCCGAGGGGTACTAGCGGGAATTGTGGAGACCCAGTACTTC.